These T cell receptor beta chains were read from a single sample in a study of regulatory dendritic cells for organ transplantation. Clones were sequenced by immunoSEQ multiplex PCR, and TCRdb holds only the in-frame ones, with some missing. The top ten hold approximately 0.97% of the sample, which has under 25,000 clones, around two thirds seen once. The sequenced material came from memory CD4+ T cells from blood. The receptors originated from a human donor in good health. The CDR3 runs from the conserved cysteine through the conserved F or W. Each record gives: V gene, clone size, J gene, D gene, CDR3 protein, CDR3 DNA. D genes are given only for firm matches. For some rows the clone size is stated as once, few or many, or as a class when expanded; others skip it.

v_gene: TRBV28; abundance: -; j_gene: TRBJ1-5; d_gene: TRBD1; CDR3aa: CASSSGQGAHQPQHF; CDR3nt: TGTGCCAGCAGTTCGGGACAGGGGGCCCATCAGCCCCAGCATTTT
v_gene: TRBV4-2; abundance: -; j_gene: TRBJ2-5; d_gene: TRBD2; CDR3aa: CASSTPSGGVAETQYF; CDR3nt: TGTGCCAGCTCAACCCCTAGCGGGGGGGTGGCGGAGACCCAGTACTTC
v_gene: TRBV11-2; abundance: -; j_gene: TRBJ1-2; d_gene: TRBD1; CDR3aa: CASSLTRTGSSRGYTF; CDR3nt: TGTGCCAGCAGCTTGACGAGGACAGGGTCTTCTCGCGGCTACACCTTC
v_gene: TRBV12-5; abundance: -; j_gene: TRBJ2-3; d_gene: TRBD2; CDR3aa: CASGLWTSGGYHTQYF; CDR3nt: TGTGCTAGTGGTTTGTGGACTAGCGGGGGGTATCATACGCAGTATTTT
v_gene: TRBV10-3; abundance: -; j_gene: TRBJ2-7; d_gene: -; CDR3aa: CAISEWQGREQYF; CDR3nt: TGTGCCATCAGTGAGTGGCAGGGTAGGGAGCAGTACTTC
v_gene: TRBV28; abundance: -; j_gene: TRBJ2-2; d_gene: -; CDR3aa: CASSGSGSNTGELFF; CDR3nt: TGTGCCAGCAGTGGTTCCGGGTCGAACACCGGGGAGCTGTTTTTT
v_gene: TRBV6-5; abundance: once; j_gene: TRBJ2-3; d_gene: TRBD2; CDR3aa: CASSYLCGGGTDTQYF; CDR3nt: TGTGCCAGCAGTTACCTCTGCGGGGGGGGCACAGATACGCAGTATTTT
v_gene: TRBV28; abundance: few; j_gene: TRBJ1-1; d_gene: -; CDR3aa: CASCPAGGNTEAFF; CDR3nt: TGTGCCAGCTGCCCCGCGGGCGGTAACACTGAAGCTTTCTTT
v_gene: TRBV6-1; abundance: -; j_gene: TRBJ1-4; d_gene: TRBD1; CDR3aa: CASSEPGTGREKLFF; CDR3nt: TGTGCCAGCAGTGAACCTGGGACAGGGAGGGAAAAACTGTTTTTT
v_gene: TRBV19; abundance: -; j_gene: TRBJ1-4; d_gene: TRBD1; CDR3aa: CASSSQGDFEKLFF; CDR3nt: TGTGCCAGTAGCTCTCAGGGGGACTTTGAAAAACTGTTTTTT
v_gene: TRBV11-3; abundance: -; j_gene: TRBJ1-6; d_gene: -; CDR3aa: CASSLGIDSSGNSPLHF; CDR3nt: TGTGCCAGCAGCTTAGGAATCGACTCCTCGGGGAATTCACCCCTCCACTTT
v_gene: TRBV19; abundance: -; j_gene: TRBJ1-4; d_gene: TRBD1; CDR3aa: CASSMMGQTNEKLFF; CDR3nt: TGTGCCAGTAGTATGATGGGACAGACTAATGAAAAACTGTTTTTT
v_gene: TRBV12-5; abundance: -; j_gene: TRBJ2-7; d_gene: TRBD2; CDR3aa: CASGSVHGTSGANEQYF; CDR3nt: TGTGCTAGTGGTTCCGTCCACGGGACTAGCGGGGCCAACGAGCAGTACTTC
v_gene: TRBV19; abundance: -; j_gene: TRBJ1-5; d_gene: TRBD1; CDR3aa: CASSIEGTGAGQPQHF; CDR3nt: TGTGCCAGTAGTATCGAAGGGACAGGGGCTGGTCAGCCCCAGCATTTT
v_gene: TRBV9; abundance: -; j_gene: TRBJ2-5; d_gene: -; CDR3aa: CASSVQGGETQYF; CDR3nt: TGTGCCAGCAGCGTCCAGGGAGGAGAGACCCAGTACTTC
v_gene: TRBV7-6; abundance: -; j_gene: TRBJ2-7; d_gene: TRBD1; CDR3aa: CASSLVVPGQGPSYEQYF; CDR3nt: TGTGCCAGCAGCTTAGTAGTTCCGGGACAGGGTCCCTCCTACGAGCAGTACTTC